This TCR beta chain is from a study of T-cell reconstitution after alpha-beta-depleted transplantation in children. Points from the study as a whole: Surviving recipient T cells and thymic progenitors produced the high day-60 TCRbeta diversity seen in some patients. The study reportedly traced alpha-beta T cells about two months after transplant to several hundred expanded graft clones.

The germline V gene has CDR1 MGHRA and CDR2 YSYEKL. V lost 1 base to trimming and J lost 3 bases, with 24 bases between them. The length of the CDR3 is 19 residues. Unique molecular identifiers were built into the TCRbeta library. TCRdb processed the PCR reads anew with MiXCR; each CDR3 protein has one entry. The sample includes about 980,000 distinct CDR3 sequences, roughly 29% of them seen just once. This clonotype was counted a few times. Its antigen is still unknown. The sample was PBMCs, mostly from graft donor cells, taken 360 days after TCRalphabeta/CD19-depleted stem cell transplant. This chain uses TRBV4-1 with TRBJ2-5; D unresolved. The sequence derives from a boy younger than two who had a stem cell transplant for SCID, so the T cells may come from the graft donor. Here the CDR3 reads CASSQGWFTDTRGKETQYF. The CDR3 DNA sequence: TGCGCCAGCAGCCAAGGGTGGTTTACAGATACGAGAGGAAAAGAGACCCAGTACTTC.